These 10 T cell receptor beta chains were all obtained from the same sample, sequenced in a study of blood T cell repertoires in COVID-19. The data were produced by immunoSEQ multiplex PCR, yet TCRdb's version contains in-frame clones alone and is incomplete. The sample includes about 180,000 clones, roughly 85% seen only once; the top ten take roughly 11%. The sample comprised peripheral blood. These receptors were obtained from a human donor with active or convalescent COVID-19. The donor label of this sample is uncertain.

This clone turned up a few times. The rearrangement links TRBV10-3 to TRBJ2-7; the D gene is possibly TRBD1 (6 bases). The CDR3 is made up of 13 amino acids. V gave up 2 bases and J gave up 7 bases, with 12 bases separating them. CDR1 is ENHRY and CDR2 is SYGVKD in the germline V gene. As DNA, the CDR3 is TGTGCCATCAGTGAGGGGACACCGGGGGAGCAGTACTTC. It translates to CAISEGTPGEQYF.

The chain is built from TRBV18 and TRBJ1-5; 9 nucleotides line up with TRBD1. The V and J ends lost 6 bases and 4 bases, in that order; junction bases with no gene match: 4. The CDR3 is 14 residues long. Germline lookup yields CDR1 KGHSH and CDR2 LQKENI. Here the CDR3 DNA reads TGTGCCAGCTCCCGAGACAGGGGGAATCAGCCCCAGCATTTT. Translating gives CASSRDRGNQPQHF.

This clone appeared a few times. The identical CDR3 is also encoded by other nucleotide sequences in the sample. The chain couples TRBV6-5 to TRBJ2-7; TRBD1 might be the D (6 bases). The CDR3 loop spans 11 amino acids. Trimming stripped 8 bases from V and 3 bases from J, with 8 bases between. From germline, CDR1 is MNHEY and CDR2 SVGAGI. CDR3 in amino acids: CASGGGYEQYF. CDR3 DNA sequence: TGTGCCAGCGGGGGCGGCTACGAGCAGTACTTC.

The J gene is TRBJ2-1, the V gene TRBV18; 8 bases agree with TRBD2. V gave up 0 bases and J gave up 7 bases; unmatched junction bases: 5. This CDR3 region has 15 residues. Germline CDR1 KGHSH, CDR2 LQKENI. CDR3 loop: CASSPPAGGGNEQFF. CDR3 in DNA: TGTGCCAGCTCACCACCGGCGGGGGGCGGGAATGAGCAGTTCTTC.

This chain links TRBV24-1 with TRBJ1-5; a weak D match, TRBD1 (6 bases). Looked up from germline, CDR1 is KGHDR and CDR2 is SFDVKD. Trimming removed 8 bases at V and 2 bases at J, with 12 bases between. The CDR3 spans 14 residues. The DNA for the CDR3 is TGTGCCACCAATGGGGCAGGGGGCAATCAGCCCCAGCATTTT. Protein: CATNGAGGNQPQHF.

This clone came up many times. V gene TRBV5-4 combines with J gene TRBJ2-7; TRBD1 agrees at 7 bases. The germline V gene has CDR1 SGHNT and CDR2 YYREEE (reference sequence). CDR3 length: 16 residues. The J segment lost 3 bases and the V segment lost 0 bases, leaving 9 bases of the junction unmatched. The CDR3 is CASSLAGKGAFYEQYF. The CDR3 DNA follows: TGTGCCAGCAGCTTGGCCGGAAAGGGGGCCTTCTACGAGCAGTACTTC.

The gene calls are TRBV24-1 and TRBJ2-1, with 7 nucleotides matching TRBD1. Germline assignment: CDR1 KGHDR and CDR2 SFDVKD. Trimming took 2 bases from V and 7 from J; bases not matched to a gene: 7. The CDR3 length is 15 residues. The CDR3 sequence is CATSDSRTDRNEQFF. The CDR3 DNA sequence: TGTGCCACCAGTGATTCAAGGACGGACAGGAATGAGCAGTTCTTC.

The chain recombines TRBV6-5 with TRBJ1-2; TRBD1 matches at 9 bases. Germline values: CDR1 MNHEY, CDR2 SVGAGI. The CDR3 extends over 15 amino acids. V gave up 6 bases and J gave up 1 base; unmatched junction bases: 6. The CDR3 reads CASSSQTGGNYGYTF. The CDR3 region has the DNA TGTGCCAGCAGCTCCCAGACAGGGGGTAACTATGGCTACACCTTC.

This clone was seen once. The chain is built from TRBV7-3 and TRBJ1-1; no clear D. The CDR3 covers 14 residues. CDR1 is SGHTA, CDR2 FQGTGA, per germline. The V end was cut by 5 bases, the J end by 1 base, with 11 bases between. The CDR3 DNA reads as TGTGCCAGCAGCCTCGGCCCGGGGAACACTGAAGCTTTCTTT. This gives the protein CASSLGPGNTEAFF. Using reference TRBV7-3 and TRBJ1-1 for the parts outside the CDR3, the full variable domain is GAGVSQTPSNKVTEKGKYVELRCDPISGHTALYWYRQSLGQGPEFLIYFQGTGAADDSGLPNDRFFAVRPEGSVSTLKIQRTERGDSAVYLCASSLGPGNTEAFFGQGTRLTVV.

This clone was observed once. The rearrangement links TRBV6-5 to TRBJ2-7; maybe TRBD2 (5 bases). Germline V gives CDR1 MNHEY, CDR2 SVGAGI. V lost 7 bases to trimming and J lost 0 bases, with 13 bases between them. This CDR3 contains 14 residues. The chain's CDR3 is CASIPFRGSYEQYF. CDR3 nucleotides: TGTGCCAGCATACCGTTCCGGGGCTCCTACGAGCAGTACTTC.